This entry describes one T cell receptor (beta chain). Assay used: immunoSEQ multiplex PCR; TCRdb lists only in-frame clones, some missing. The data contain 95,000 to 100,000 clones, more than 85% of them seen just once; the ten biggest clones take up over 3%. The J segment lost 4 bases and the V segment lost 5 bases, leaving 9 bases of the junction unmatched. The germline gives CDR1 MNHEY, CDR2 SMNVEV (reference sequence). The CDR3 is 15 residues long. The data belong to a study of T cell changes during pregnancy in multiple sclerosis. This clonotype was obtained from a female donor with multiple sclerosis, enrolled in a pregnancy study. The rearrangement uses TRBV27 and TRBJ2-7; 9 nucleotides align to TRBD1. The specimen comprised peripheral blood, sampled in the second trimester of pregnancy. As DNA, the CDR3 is TGTGCCAGCAGTCCTTCCACAGGGGGCGCGTACGAGCAGTACTTC. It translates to CASSPSTGGAYEQYF.